The 5 T cell receptor beta chains presented below share a single source sample, sequenced in a study of OX40 agonist ivuxolimab in advanced cancers. Libraries came from the immunoSEQ multiplex PCR assay. TCRdb obtained this table from immuneACCESS and retained in-frame rearrangements with V and J assigned. These tables miss some clones; where compared with another copy, unresolved V genes account for less than half of the shortfall, and the remainder is unexplained. This sample lists 25,000 to 35,000 clones; around 87% were detected once. The ten largest make up less than 35% of the sample. This specimen consisted of CD4+ or CD8+ T cells sorted from blood, obtained in a trial of the OX40 agonist ivuxolimab. The receptors derive from an adult with an advanced solid tumor such as melanoma, head and neck, liver or kidney cancer.

CDR3 sequence (DNA): TGTGCCAGCAGCGTATTAGGGAAAGAGCAGTTCTTC. It specifies CASSVLGKEQFF. The chain combines TRBV9 with TRBJ2-1; D is unclear. Trimming removed 1 base at V and 10 bases at J, with 9 bases between. Germline V gene lookup returns CDR1 SGDLS and CDR2 YYNGEE. This CDR3 spans 12 amino acids.

The gene calls are TRBV5-5 and TRBJ2-7; tentative D call: TRBD1 (6 bases). The CDR3 loop spans 17 amino acids. Germline-derived CDR1 and CDR2 are SGHKS and YYEKEE (reference sequence). Trimming took off 2 bases at V and 0 bases at J, with 18 bases between the two ends. The CDR3 is CASSFRQAYSFSYEQYF. Here the CDR3 DNA reads TGTGCCAGCAGCTTCAGACAGGCCTATTCTTTCTCCTACGAGCAGTACTTC.

The rearrangement links TRBV19 to TRBJ1-5, with D maybe TRBD1 (5 bases). CDR1 and CDR2 from the germline V gene are LNHDA and SQIVND (reference sequence). V was shortened by 2 bases and J by 2 bases, with 13 bases between the two germline ends. There are 16 residues in the CDR3. CDR3 protein: CASSIYFGDGNQPQHF. The CDR3 nucleotides read TGTGCCAGTAGTATATATTTCGGGGACGGCAATCAGCCCCAGCATTTT.

This CDR3 is CSTSGRQVGAYEQYF. The DNA for the CDR3 is TGCAGCACGAGTGGGAGACAGGTTGGGGCATACGAGCAGTACTTC. J is TRBJ2-7 and V is TRBV29-1; D might be TRBD1 (6 bases). CDR3 length: 15 residues. Trimming stripped 8 bases from V and 4 bases from J, with 24 bases between. Germline CDR1 is SQVTM and CDR2 is ANQGSEA.

J is TRBJ2-5 and V is TRBV7-2; 8 bases match TRBD1. The germline V gene has CDR1 SGHTA and CDR2 FQGNSA. Unmatched junction bases numbered 9, after V lost 3 bases and J lost 0 bases. The CDR3 runs to 17 residues. The CDR3 sequence is CASSFRYTGGYQETQYF. The CDR3 coding sequence is TGTGCCAGCAGCTTTCGCTATACAGGGGGGTACCAAGAGACCCAGTACTTC. The full variable domain, its missing parts supplied by reference TRBV7-2 and TRBJ2-5, is GAGVSQSPSNKVTEKGKDVELRCDPISGHTALYWYRQSLGQGLEFLIYFQGNSAPDKSGLPSDRFSAERTGGSVSTLTIQRTQQEDSAVYLCASSFRYTGGYQETQYFGPGTRLLVL.